This is a list of T cell receptor beta chains from one sample in a study of molecular identifiers for immune sequencing clone quantification. TCRdb itself ran the PCR reads through MiXCR, one entry per CDR3 protein. The table shows around 480,000 distinct CDR3 sequences, with around a fifth occurring only once. Sequencing used naive CD8+ T cells from blood, with Jurkat cell RNA spiked in. These receptors came from a human donor in good health. Some libraries in this study had Jurkat cell RNA spiked in. The CDR3 runs from the conserved cysteine through the conserved F or W. The order of the fields is CDR3 DNA, CDR3 protein, clone size, D gene, J gene, V gene. The D gene is left open where the match is weak. Expanded clones get a size class; other rows say once, few or many, or leave the size out.

TGTGCCAGTAGTATCGCGGACAGGGGGTACGAGCAGTACTTC,CASSIADRGYEQYF,-,TRBD1,TRBJ2-7,TRBV19
TGCGCCAGCAGCCAAGGGTACGGAACCTACGAGCAGTACTTC,CASSQGYGTYEQYF,many,-,TRBJ2-7,TRBV4-3
TGTGCCAGCAGTTTACAGGGGATCGCTGAAGCTTTCTTT,CASSLQGIAEAFF,-,-,TRBJ1-1,TRBV28
TGCGCCAGCTGCCAAGAGGGGAGGAGGCCTGAGCAGTTCTTC,CASCQEGRRPEQFF,-,-,TRBJ2-1,TRBV4-1
TGCAGTGCTAGACATCCCGGGACTGAATACTGCGAGCAGTACTTC,CSARHPGTEYCEQYF,-,-,TRBJ2-7,TRBV20-1
TGTGCCAGTAGGATGACAGGCAACTCCTACGAGCAGTACTTC,CASRMTGNSYEQYF,-,-,TRBJ2-7,TRBV19
TGTGCCAGCAGCTTAATGGCGGGGGAGACAGATACGCAGTATTTT,CASSLMAGETDTQYF,many,TRBD2,TRBJ2-3,TRBV7-9
TGTGCCAGCAGCGTAATGGAGTGGGGAGCCTACGAGCAGTACTTC,CASSVMEWGAYEQYF,-,-,TRBJ2-7,TRBV9
TGTGCCAGCAGCCGGGGACAGCTCGGAGGCCCCAATGAGCAGTTCTTC,CASSRGQLGGPNEQFF,-,TRBD1,TRBJ2-1,TRBV12-3/TRBV12-4
TGTGCCAGCGCCGACAGGACCTACGAGCAGTACTTC,CASADRTYEQYF,-,-,TRBJ2-7,TRBV27
TGCGCCAGCAGCCAAGTCTGGACAGGGTCCACCTACGAGCAGTACTTC,CASSQVWTGSTYEQYF,few,TRBD1,TRBJ2-7,TRBV4-1
TGTGCCAGCAGCTTTCCGCGACTAGCGTACCACAATGAGCAGTTCTTC,CASSFPRLAYHNEQFF,few,TRBD2,TRBJ2-1,TRBV11-2
TGTGCCAGCAGCCGAACTAGTTCGGAGACCCAGTACTTC,CASSRTSSETQYF,many,-,TRBJ2-5,TRBV3-1
TGCAGTGCTCCCGGGGGCTATCCTATCCAAAACATTCAGTACTTC,CSAPGGYPIQNIQYF,-,-,TRBJ2-4,TRBV20-1
TGTGCCAGCGCGGGGCCCATTTGGTTCTTC,CASAGPIWFF,few,-,TRBJ2-1,TRBV11-2
TGTGCCAGCAGCTTAGAACAAACAGGGTTACCTAATGAAAAACTGTTTTTT,CASSLEQTGLPNEKLFF,-,-,TRBJ1-4,TRBV11-2
TGTGCCAGCAGTGAAGCGCTTCTCGGACTGGAAACAGATACGCAGTATTTT,CASSEALLGLETDTQYF,many,-,TRBJ2-3,TRBV2
TGTGCCAGCAGTTTTATGCTAGCGGGGGGGCCTTCCTACAATGAGCAGTTCTTC,CASSFMLAGGPSYNEQFF,-,TRBD2,TRBJ2-1,TRBV27
TGTGCCAGTAGTATGACGGGGCTGTATACTGAAGCTTTCTTT,CASSMTGLYTEAFF,few,-,TRBJ1-1,TRBV19
TGTGCCAGCAGGGACGTGGACGAGCAGTACTTC,CASRDVDEQYF,many,-,TRBJ2-7,TRBV6-2/TRBV6-3
TGTGCCAACAGCTTATTTGGCGGGGAGAACACTGAAGCTTTCTTT,CANSLFGGENTEAFF,-,-,TRBJ1-1,TRBV7-6